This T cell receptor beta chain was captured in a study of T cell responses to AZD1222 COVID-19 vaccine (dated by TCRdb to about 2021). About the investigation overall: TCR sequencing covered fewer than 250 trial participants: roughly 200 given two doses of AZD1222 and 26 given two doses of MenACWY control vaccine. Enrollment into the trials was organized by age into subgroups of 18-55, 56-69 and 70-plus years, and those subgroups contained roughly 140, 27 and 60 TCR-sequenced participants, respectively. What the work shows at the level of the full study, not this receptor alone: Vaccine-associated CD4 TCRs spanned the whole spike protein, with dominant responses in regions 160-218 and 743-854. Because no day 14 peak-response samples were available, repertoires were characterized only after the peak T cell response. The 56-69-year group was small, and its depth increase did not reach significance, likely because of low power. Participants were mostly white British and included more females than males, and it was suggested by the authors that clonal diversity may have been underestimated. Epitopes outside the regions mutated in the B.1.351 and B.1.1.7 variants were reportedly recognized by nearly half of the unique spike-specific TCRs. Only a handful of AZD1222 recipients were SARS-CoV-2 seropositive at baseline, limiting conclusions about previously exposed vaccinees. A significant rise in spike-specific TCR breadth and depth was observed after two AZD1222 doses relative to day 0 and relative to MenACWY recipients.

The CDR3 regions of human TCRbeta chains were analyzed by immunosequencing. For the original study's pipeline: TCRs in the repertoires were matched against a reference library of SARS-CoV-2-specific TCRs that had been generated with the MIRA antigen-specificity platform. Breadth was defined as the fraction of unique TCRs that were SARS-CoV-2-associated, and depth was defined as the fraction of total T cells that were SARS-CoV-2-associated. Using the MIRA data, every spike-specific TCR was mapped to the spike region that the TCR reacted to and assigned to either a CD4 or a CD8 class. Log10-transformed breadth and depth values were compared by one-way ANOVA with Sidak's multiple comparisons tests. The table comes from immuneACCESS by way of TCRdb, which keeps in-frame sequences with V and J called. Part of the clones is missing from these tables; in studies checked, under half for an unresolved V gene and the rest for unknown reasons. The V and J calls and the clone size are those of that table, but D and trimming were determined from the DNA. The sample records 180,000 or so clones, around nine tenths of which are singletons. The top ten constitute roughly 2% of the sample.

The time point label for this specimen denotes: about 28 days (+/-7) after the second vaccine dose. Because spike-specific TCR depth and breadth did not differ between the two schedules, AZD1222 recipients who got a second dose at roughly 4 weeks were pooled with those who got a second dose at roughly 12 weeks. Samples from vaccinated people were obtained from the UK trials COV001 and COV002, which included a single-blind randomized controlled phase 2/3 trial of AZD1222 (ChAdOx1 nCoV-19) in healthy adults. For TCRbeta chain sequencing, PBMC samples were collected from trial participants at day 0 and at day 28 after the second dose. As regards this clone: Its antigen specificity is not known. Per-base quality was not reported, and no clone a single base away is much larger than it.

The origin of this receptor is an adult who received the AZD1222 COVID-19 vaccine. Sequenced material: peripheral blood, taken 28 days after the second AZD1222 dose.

The nucleotide sequence reads as follows: TGTGCCAGCAGCGCCGGACTAGCGGGGAGAAGCTCCTACGAGCAGTACTTC. It translates to CASSAGLAGRSSYEQYF. This chain joins TRBV9 to TRBJ2-7; 12 nucleotides in the junction match TRBD2. CDR1 and CDR2 (SGDLS, YYNGEE) derive from the germline V gene. Trimming leaves V shorter by 3 bases and J shorter by 0 bases, with the junction holding 7 bases beyond the gene matches. The CDR3, from cysteine to phenylalanine, totals 17 residues. Here the CDR3 DNA is all that survives: 51 bases in frame from base 1.